This T cell receptor beta chain originates from a study of tumor-infiltrating lymphocytes in primary liver carcinoma. The researchers produced TCR beta cDNA from around 0.5 ug total RNA with a constant-region primer. Slightly modified ARM-PCR, run as three nested multiplex PCR rounds, produced the TCR beta libraries. With TRBV1-TRBV30 forward primers and a C-beta reverse primer, the first two PCR rounds were run for nine to eleven cycles each. MiXCR was run by TCRdb on the multiplex PCR reads, yielding one entry per CDR3 protein. The sample yields a few hundred thousand distinct CDR3 sequences, roughly 60% seen once. RNA was extracted from whole blood without cell sorting, alongside germline DNA. Before the surgical procedure, around 4 milliliters of peripheral blood were collected. This CDR3 region has 16 residues. Per germline, CDR1 SGHAT and CDR2 FQNNGV. Remarks on this clonotype: What it binds is not known. The junction differs from germline at one of its ends, possibly a read error.

Points from the study as a whole: In tumor-adjacent and tumor-blood pairs, overlap was lower than in tumor region pairs. Tumors reached a significantly greater top-250-clone fraction than blood did (p = 0.039).

Sequencing used peripheral blood. The chain links TRBV11-2 to TRBJ2-4; TRBD1 might be the D (5 bases). The source of this sequence is a woman aged 25 to 39 with primary liver carcinoma and hepatitis B virus infection. CDR3 DNA sequence: TGTACCAGGAGCCCGGGTGTCAGGGCGCGGAGAGGAATTCAGTACTTC. This encodes CTRSPGVRARRGIQYF.